This TCR beta chain was documented in a study of tumor-infiltrating lymphocytes in primary liver carcinoma. Broader study findings: Tumors carried a top-250-clone fraction significantly exceeding that of blood (p = 0.039).

It was unsorted whole blood that yielded blood RNA, and germline DNA was also extracted. Germline loops: CDR1 SQVTM, CDR2 ANQGSEA. CDR3 length equals 13 residues. cDNA specific to TCR beta was made from 500 ng of total RNA, with a constant-region primer employed for priming. Libraries covering TCR beta were generated through three nested multiplex PCR rounds (using a slightly modified ARM-PCR). In the first two PCR rounds, TRBV1-TRBV30 forward primers were paired with a C-beta reverse primer, and each round lasted about 9 cycles. Each CDR3 protein gets one entry after TCRdb re-called the multiplex PCR reads with MiXCR. The sample has 300,000 to 400,000 distinct CDR3 sequences; almost 65% are singletons. Comment on this clonotype: What it recognizes is unknown. A much larger clone sits a single nucleotide away, making a read error possible.

This clonotype was obtained from a man aged 35 to 55 with primary liver carcinoma and hepatitis B virus infection. The chain links TRBV29-1 to TRBJ1-2, with a weak D call TRBD1 (5 bases). The sequencing input was peripheral blood. The CDR3, as DNA: TGCAGCGTTGAATCCAGGGCGGGCTATGACTACACCTTC. This sequence encodes CSVESRAGYDYTF.